This T cell receptor (beta chain) was identified in a study of T-cell memory formation after mild COVID-19. This clonotype has only a few counts. The antigen remains undetermined. Study-level points and caveats: Clones which contracted sat mainly in CM and EM if CD4+, and in EMRA if CD8+. A subset of responding clones appeared in pre-infection memory, suggesting cross-reactive memory joined.

TCRdb analysed the 5' RACE reads with MiXCR anew, one entry per CDR3 protein. The sample shows roughly 89,000 distinct CDR3 sequences, over 12% of them seen only once. Germline V CDR1 and CDR2: SQVTM, ANQGSEA. The CDR3 is 11 amino acids. V was trimmed by 3 bases and J by 8 bases, leaving 10 bases between them. Material: PBMCs or a T cell subset sorted from them (not recorded which). This sequence joins TRBV29-1 and TRBJ1-2; D unresolved. The clonotype was recovered from a man aged 18 to 29 who had mild COVID-19 (a few samples of this study predate the infection). Cell type and time point are not known. This chain's CDR3 is CSVDLGWGYTF. The CDR3 DNA follows: TGCAGCGTTGATCTGGGTTGGGGCTACACCTTC.